Below are 9 T cell receptor beta chains sequenced from a single sample in a study of OX40 agonist ivuxolimab in advanced cancers. Assay: immunoSEQ multiplex PCR; the TCRdb copy retains only in-frame clones and omits some. Of 65,000 to 90,000 clones in the sample, roughly 88% were seen once. The sample was CD4+ or CD8+ T cells sorted from blood, taken in a trial of the OX40 agonist ivuxolimab. These TCRs come from an adult with an advanced solid tumor such as melanoma, head and neck, liver or kidney cancer.

The chain has TRBV10-3 and TRBJ2-5; TRBD2 might be the D (5 bases). The DNA end is a closer match to TRBJ2-7, so the J assignment may be wrong. CDR1 and CDR2 (germline): ENHRY, SYGVKD. The CDR3 contains 13 residues. The CDR3 sequence is CAISEGLPYEQYF. CDR3 sequence (DNA): TGTGCCATCAGTGAGGGACTCCCCTACGAGCAGTACTTC.

The genes are TRBV2 and TRBJ1-1, with a weak D call TRBD1 (5 bases). Germline V lookup: CDR1 SNHLY, CDR2 FYNNEI. V was trimmed by 8 bases and J by 4 bases, leaving 20 bases between them. The CDR3 spans 15 residues. CDR3 sequence: CASPEVVGTVTEAFF. The CDR3, as DNA: TGTGCCAGCCCCGAGGTGGTAGGGACGGTCACTGAAGCTTTCTTT.

The chain uses TRBV11-2 and TRBJ2-7, with D unclear. Germline V gene data show CDR1 as SGHAT and CDR2 as FQNNGV. The CDR3 has 17 residues. The V end lost 1 base, the J end lost 5 bases, and 21 bases lay between the germline ends. CDR3 sequence: CASSLGGWYMEMHEQYF. CDR3 in DNA: TGTGCCAGCAGCTTAGGGGGTTGGTACATGGAGATGCACGAGCAGTACTTC. Using reference TRBV11-2 and TRBJ2-7 for the parts outside the CDR3, the full variable domain is EAGVAQSPRYKIIEKRQSVAFWCNPISGHATLYWYQQILGQGPKLLIQFQNNGVVDDSQLPKDRFSAERLKGVDSTLKIQPAKLEDSAVYLCASSLGGWYMEMHEQYFGPGTRLTVT.

The V gene is TRBV5-1, the J gene TRBJ1-5; no clear D. This CDR3 has 16 residues. Germline-derived CDR1 and CDR2 are SGHRS and YFSETQ. V was pared by 0 bases and J by 2 bases, with 12 bases between. The CDR3 protein is CASSLDGGVGNQPQHF. The CDR3 DNA reads as TGCGCCAGCAGCTTGGACGGTGGCGTCGGCAATCAGCCCCAGCATTTT.

The chain is built from TRBV18 and TRBJ2-5; the match to TRBD1 covers 9 bases. TRBJ2-7 matches the DNA end more closely, so the J call is doubtful. Germline V gives CDR1 KGHSH, CDR2 LQKENI. CDR3 length: 14 amino acids. CDR3 region: CASSPGQGSGEQYF. The DNA for the CDR3 is TGTGCCAGCTCCCCTGGACAGGGGTCGGGCGAGCAGTACTTC.

V and J are TRBV9 and TRBJ1-1; 8 positions agree with TRBD1. Germline-derived CDR1 and CDR2 are SGDLS and YYNGEE. With 4 bases clipped from V and 5 bases from J, the junction kept 7 bases outside the gene matches. This CDR3 is built from 14 residues. The chain's CDR3 is CASSSLTGVTEAFF. As DNA, the CDR3 is TGTGCCAGCAGCTCCCTGACAGGGGTTACTGAAGCTTTCTTT.

This rearrangement joins TRBV2 to TRBJ1-1; TRBD1 matches at 10 bases. The CDR3 extends over 15 amino acids. Germline lookup yields CDR1 SNHLY and CDR2 FYNNEI. The ends lost 5 bases at V and 11 bases at J; junction bases unmatched: 14. For the CDR3, the DNA is TGTGCCAGCAGTCCTACATCCGGGACAGGGGCTCTCGCTTTCTTT. It is translated as CASSPTSGTGALAFF.

This clone is a singleton in its sample. The chain joins TRBV19 to TRBJ2-5; no definite D call. With the DNA end fitting TRBJ2-7 better, the J assignment may be wrong. Germline CDR1 reads LNHDA; CDR2 reads SQIVND (reference sequence). This CDR3 comprises 13 residues. The CDR3 bases are TGTGCCAGTAGTATTGGGCTAACCTACGAGCAGTACTTC. Its protein is CASSIGLTYEQYF.

The V and J genes are TRBV9 and TRBJ2-3; 8 nucleotides agree with TRBD2. This CDR3 has 16 residues. Germline-derived CDR1 and CDR2 are SGDLS and YYNGEE. V lost 1 base and J lost 4; bases outside the gene matches: 8. Written as DNA, the CDR3 is TGTGCCAGCAGCGTAAGGGGTAGCGGGATATCAGATACGCAGTATTTT. It encodes CASSVRGSGISDTQYF.